In its sample, the clone carrying this T cell receptor beta chain was seen many times. Its antigen is not known. The data belong to a study of T cells in Graves' hyperthyroidism and ophthalmopathy. For Graves' hyperthyroidism to be stable, ophthalmopathy could not progress within 18 months. Subjects aged 18 to 65 presented with newly diagnosed hyperthyroidism of less than 2 months' duration. Germline V gene sequence: CDR1 MNHEY, CDR2 SVGAGI. V was pared by 5 bases and J by 1 base, with 9 bases between. The CDR3 length is 13 residues. Study-level findings and limits: Blood shared most expanded thyroid clonotypes above 0.001.

RNA transcripts provided the source from which TCR beta CDR3 regions were amplified. The HTBI primer set served for first-round RT-PCR of the TCR CDR3. One entry per CDR3 protein, called by TCRdb with MiXCR from the multiplex PCR reads. The sample comprises 96,000 or so distinct CDR3 sequences, about half of which are singletons, and 27% rests with the top ten. The clonotype was recovered from a woman in her forties with Graves' hyperthyroidism. J is TRBJ2-7 and V is TRBV6-5, with D perhaps TRBD2 (6 bases). Sequencing used blood. CDR3 region: CASSDGLSYEQYF. CDR3 nucleotides: TGTGCCAGCAGTGACGGACTATCCTACGAGCAGTACTTC.